A single sample is the source of the 32 T cell receptor beta chains below, sequenced in a study of T cells in Graves' hyperthyroidism and ophthalmopathy. Researchers amplified the TCR beta CDR3 regions from RNA transcripts. First-round RT-PCR with HTBI primers amplified the TCR CDR3 region. TCRdb independently ran MiXCR on the multiplex PCR reads; one entry per CDR3 protein. The table lists 700,000 to 850,000 distinct CDR3 sequences, 30% to 40% of them singletons. Sequenced input: blood. The receptors come from a woman aged 40 to 55 with Graves' hyperthyroidism.

The chain has TRBV6-1 and TRBJ1-3, with D perhaps matching TRBD1 (6 bases). CDR1 MNHNS and CDR2 SASEGT come from the germline V gene. V lost 7 bases, J lost 4 bases, and 14 bases lay in between. The CDR3 is made up of 14 amino acids. The chain's CDR3 is CASNLQGLGNTIYF. The DNA of the CDR3 is TGTGCCAGCAACCTCCAGGGGCTAGGAAACACCATATATTTT.

Note on this clonotype: Since a much larger clone is just one base distant, this may be a read error. The CDR3 ends on some other residue instead of the conserved phenylalanine or tryptophan, so this is likely a read error. J is TRBJ2-5 and V is TRBV20-1; TRBD1 is a possible D gene (5 bases). V was shortened by 3 bases and J by 3 bases, with 17 bases between the two germline ends. The CDR3 has 15 residues. Germline CDR1 DFQATT, CDR2 SNEGSKA (reference sequence). This CDR3 is CSASERKWGEETQYL. In nucleotides, the CDR3 is TGCAGTGCTAGCGAGCGAAAGTGGGGCGAAGAGACCCAGTACCTC.

This clonotype appeared once. V and J are TRBV7-9 and TRBJ2-1, with 11 bases matching TRBD2. The CDR3 runs 15 residues. Trimming cost V 4 bases and J 6 bases; bases outside gene matches: 5. Germline assignment: CDR1 SEHNR and CDR2 FQNEAQ (reference sequence). The CDR3 loop reads CASSSGTSGFNEQFF. CDR3 bases: TGTGCCAGCAGCTCCGGGACTAGCGGCTTCAATGAGCAGTTCTTC.

Many counts were recorded for this clonotype. This chain links TRBV19 with TRBJ1-2; tentative D call: TRBD1 (5 bases). The CDR3 sequence is 13 residues long. The germline V gene encodes CDR1 LNHDA and CDR2 SQIVND (reference sequence). V was clipped by 6 bases and J by 1 base, with 9 bases between them. The CDR3 here is CASRKQDNYGYTF. In DNA form, the CDR3 reads TGTGCCAGTAGAAAACAGGATAACTATGGCTACACCTTC.

There are many counts of this clonotype. The genes are TRBV12-3 or TRBV12-4 and TRBJ2-5; 9 bases line up with TRBD1. This CDR3 has 15 amino acids. The V segment lost 4 bases and the J segment 2 bases; nucleotides outside the gene matches: 5. CDR3 DNA sequence: TGTGCCAGCAGTTCGTGGGACAGGGCACAAGAGACCCAGTACTTC. Translated: CASSSWDRAQETQYF.

This clonotype has only a few counts. This rearrangement joins TRBV30 to TRBJ2-5, with TRBD2 as a possible D gene (6 bases). This CDR3 spans 13 amino acids. Germline assignment: CDR1 GTSNPN and CDR2 SVGIG (reference sequence). Deletions cut 2 bases from V and 5 bases from J, with 12 bases between. The CDR3 coding sequence is TGTGCCTGGAGTTGGGGGGTCGGGGAGACCCAGTACTTC. This sequence encodes CAWSWGVGETQYF.

This chain connects TRBV10-3 to TRBJ1-2; 7 nucleotides align to TRBD1. Per the germline V gene, CDR1 is ENHRY and CDR2 is SYGVKD. CDR3 length: 14 amino acids. Trimming cost V 4 bases and J 7 bases; bases outside gene matches: 9. The CDR3 coding sequence is TGTGCCATCAGTGTGCAGGACAGGCCGAGTGGCTACACCTTC. It codes for CAISVQDRPSGYTF.

The chain is built from TRBV7-9 and TRBJ2-5; D remains ambiguous. Between the trimmed V and J ends, which lost 3 bases and 2 bases, there was a span of 13 bases. Looked up from germline, CDR1 is SEHNR and CDR2 is FQNEAQ (reference sequence). CDR3 length: 15 residues. The CDR3 spells CASSFGRTSQETQYF. DNA of the CDR3: TGTGCCAGCAGCTTTGGCCGAACCTCTCAAGAGACCCAGTACTTC.

In the case of this clonotype: A much larger clone lies a single base off, so this may be a read error. This rearrangement joins TRBV7-2 to TRBJ1-4, with TRBD1 matching 7 bases. CDR3 length: 15 residues. CDR1 and CDR2 (germline): SGHTA, FQGNSA. The V gene end was trimmed by 2 bases and the J gene end by 13 bases; junction bases not matched to a gene: 13. Here the CDR3 DNA reads TGTGCCAGCAGCTTAACAGGGGCGCTAACCAACGCACTGTTTTTT. Its protein is CASSLTGALTNALFF.

The chain has TRBV7-2 and TRBJ2-2; 7 positions match TRBD2. The trim removed 5 bases at V and 7 bases at J, leaving 13 bases unmatched. Germline-derived CDR1 and CDR2 are SGHTA and FQGNSA. This CDR3 has 16 residues. The CDR3 bases are TGTGCCAGCAGCCCGCGCCCGACTAGCTATGGCGGGGAGCTGTTTTTT. It specifies CASSPRPTSYGGELFF.

This clonotype was detected ten times or more. The gene calls are TRBV9 and TRBJ2-7; D gene uncertain. Between the trimmed V and J ends, which lost 0 bases and 5 bases, there was a span of 12 bases. Germline CDR1 and CDR2: SGDLS and YYNGEE. The CDR3 sequence is 14 residues long. DNA for the CDR3: TGTGCCAGCAGCGTAGGACCTGGCAGCGACGAGCAGTACTTC. It codes for CASSVGPGSDEQYF.

Here the CDR3 reads CSASFGPSGNTIYF. CDR3 nucleotides: TGCAGTGCTAGCTTCGGGCCCTCTGGAAACACCATATATTTT. The chain uses TRBV20-1 and TRBJ1-3, with D unresolved. V was clipped by 3 bases and J by 0 bases, with 9 bases between them. From germline, CDR1 is DFQATT and CDR2 SNEGSKA (reference sequence). The CDR3 totals 14 residues.

The chain joins TRBV6-6 to TRBJ2-7, with 10 bases identical to TRBD2. The CDR3 has 17 residues. The junction had 12 bases not matched to a gene; V was cut back by 4 bases and J by 3 bases. The germline V gene encodes CDR1 MNHNY and CDR2 SVGAGI (reference sequence). CDR3 coding DNA: TGTGCCAGCAGTTTCGGTAGAACTAGCGGGGCGATCTACGAGCAGTACTTC. Translated, it gives CASSFGRTSGAIYEQYF.

The J gene is TRBJ1-1, the V gene TRBV6-5; 7 nucleotides agree with TRBD1. Germline V gene data show CDR1 as MNHEY and CDR2 as SVGAGI. J was trimmed by 12 bases and V by 4 bases; bases with no gene match: 11. The CDR3 spans 13 residues. The CDR3 DNA reads as TGTGCCAGCAGTTTCCGACAGGGTGAGGGATCTTTCTTT. Translating gives CASSFRQGEGSFF.

J is TRBJ1-4 and V is TRBV9; D is perhaps TRBD1 (6 bases). CDR1 and CDR2 from the germline V gene are SGDLS and YYNGEE. The CDR3 is 13 residues long. Trimming took off 7 bases at V and 7 bases at J, with 14 bases between the two ends. This chain's CDR3 is CASGGPTGEKLFF. DNA for the CDR3: TGTGCCAGCGGGGGGCCCACGGGTGAAAAACTGTTTTTT.

This clonotype has just a few counts. J is TRBJ1-1 and V is TRBV7-2; D not resolved. The CDR3 is 15 residues long. Trimming took 5 bases from V and 1 from J, leaving 14 bases between them. Germline V lookup: CDR1 SGHTA, CDR2 FQGNSA. The CDR3 DNA reads as TGTGCCAGCAGCCCCACTGGGCTGGCGAACACTGAAGCTTTCTTT. This translates into CASSPTGLANTEAFF. Together with reference TRBV7-2 and TRBJ1-1, the CDR3 gives the full variable domain: GAGVSQSPSNKVTEKGKDVELRCDPISGHTALYWYRQSLGQGLEFLIYFQGNSAPDKSGLPSDRFSAERTGGSVSTLTIQRTQQEDSAVYLCASSPTGLANTEAFFGQGTRLTVV.

This clonotype occurred many times. CDR3 sequence: CASSEMGRANQPQHF. In nucleotides, the CDR3 is TGTGCCAGCAGTGAAATGGGCAGGGCGAATCAGCCCCAGCATTTT. This sequence joins TRBV2 and TRBJ1-5, with D maybe TRBD1 (5 bases). The CDR3 is 15 residues long. Trimming stripped 2 bases from V and 4 bases from J, with 12 bases between. Per the germline V gene, CDR1 is SNHLY and CDR2 is FYNNEI. The full variable domain, its missing parts supplied by reference TRBV2 and TRBJ1-5, is EPEVTQTPSHQVTQMGQEVILRCVPISNHLYFYWYRQILGQKVEFLVSFYNNEISEKSEIFDDQFSVERPDGSNFTLKIRSTKLEDSAMYFCASSEMGRANQPQHFGDGTRLSIL.

The chain recombines TRBV27 with TRBJ1-1; D is possibly TRBD1 (5 bases). The ends were cut back, 3 bases at V and 6 bases at J, with 14 bases in the middle. The CDR3 loop spans 14 amino acids. Per the germline V gene, CDR1 is MNHEY and CDR2 is SMNVEV (reference sequence). The CDR3 DNA reads TGTGCCAGCAGTTTCAGCGCAGGGACCGCTGAAGCTTTCTTT. Its translation is CASSFSAGTAEAFF.

This clonotype was seen once. V and J are TRBV2 and TRBJ2-6; 7 nucleotides agree with TRBD1. CDR1 and CDR2 (germline): SNHLY, FYNNEI. After removal of 6 bases from V and 4 bases from J, the junction contained 6 bases not matched to a gene. This CDR3 contains 15 residues. The CDR3 loop is CASRTGITGANVLTF. DNA for the CDR3: TGTGCCAGCAGGACAGGGATAACCGGGGCCAACGTCCTGACTTTC.

This clonotype was recorded many times. This rearrangement joins TRBV7-3 to TRBJ1-2; no clear D gene. Germline CDR1 SGHTA, CDR2 FQGTGA. The CDR3 sequence is 13 residues long. V was pared by 6 bases and J by 8 bases, with 16 bases between. This chain's CDR3 is CASSRDPAEGYTF. CDR3 coding DNA: TGTGCCAGCAGTCGTGATCCGGCGGAGGGCTACACCTTC.

Ten or more counts support this clonotype. The chain employs TRBV29-1 and TRBJ1-1; no firm D call. CDR3 length equals 13 residues. V gave up 8 bases and J gave up 0 bases, with 13 bases separating them. Germline CDR1 SQVTM, CDR2 ANQGSEA. CDR3 nucleotide sequence: TGCAGCTCTTTACTGAGCATGAACACTGAAGCTTTCTTT. Encoded protein: CSSLLSMNTEAFF.

This clonotype appeared a few times. The J gene is TRBJ2-2, the V gene TRBV11-2, with 11 bases lining up with TRBD2. Germline CDR1 reads SGHAT; CDR2 reads FQNNGV. V was pared by 4 bases and J by 5 bases, with 3 bases of the junction left unmatched. The CDR3 runs 15 residues. This CDR3 reads CASSSLAGGTGELFF. The CDR3 region has the DNA TGTGCCAGCAGCTCATTAGCGGGGGGGACCGGGGAGCTGTTTTTT.

A remark on this clonotype: At one of its ends the junction is not consistent with the germline gene, which may arise from a read error. The rearrangement uses TRBV10-3 and TRBJ1-4, with D tentatively TRBD1 (6 bases). This CDR3 is built from 16 residues. Looked up from germline, CDR1 is ENHRY and CDR2 is SYGVKD. CDR3 in DNA: TGTGCCAGCAGTGTCAGCGGATGGGGGCGCGAGGAAAAACTGTTTTTT. It yields the protein CASSVSGWGREEKLFF.

This clonotype has more than one count but fewer than ten. This chain connects TRBV14 to TRBJ1-1; 10 nucleotides agree with TRBD1. This CDR3 spans 18 amino acids. CDR1 SGHDN and CDR2 FVKESK come from the germline V gene. The J segment lost 0 bases and the V segment lost 3 bases, leaving 10 bases of the junction unmatched. The CDR3 DNA reads TGTGCCAGCAGCCAGGGACAGGGGCTCCAAGGAATGAACACTGAAGCTTTCTTT. Its protein product is CASSQGQGLQGMNTEAFF.

The V call is TRBV4-3, the J call TRBJ2-5; tentatively, D is TRBD1 or TRBD2 (5 bases each). The CDR3 runs 15 residues. Germline CDR1 is LGHNA and CDR2 is YSLEER. V lost 0 bases and J lost 7, with 15 bases in between. CDR3 bases: TGCGCCAGCAGCCAAGATGAGGGACCCTCAGGGACCCAGTACTTC. It is translated as CASSQDEGPSGTQYF.

The chain uses TRBV4-3 and TRBJ1-2; D unresolved. V lost 0 bases and J lost 1, with 6 bases in between. Germline values: CDR1 LGHNA, CDR2 YSLEER. The CDR3 length is 14 residues. CDR3 sequence: CASSQDPNNYGYTF. In nucleotides, the CDR3 is TGCGCCAGCAGCCAAGACCCAAATAACTATGGCTACACCTTC.

This clonotype was seen at least ten times. The chain recombines TRBV7-8 with TRBJ1-5; no clear D. Germline V lookup: CDR1 SGHVS, CDR2 FQNEAQ. With 2 bases removed from V and 4 bases from J, the gap between germline ends came to 12 bases. The CDR3 loop spans 15 amino acids. The CDR3 region is CASSLSVGSNQPQHF. CDR3 coding DNA: TGTGCCAGCAGCTTAAGTGTAGGCTCGAATCAGCCCCAGCATTTT.

The genes are TRBV7-3 and TRBJ2-7, with 7 bases that match TRBD1. With V trimmed by 8 bases and J by 2 bases, 9 bases remained unmatched. Germline CDR1 SGHTA, CDR2 FQGTGA. CDR3 size: 14 residues. CDR3 sequence: CASAPGTATYEQYF. CDR3 coding DNA: TGTGCCAGCGCCCCCGGGACAGCCACCTACGAGCAGTACTTC.

In this sample, this clonotype turned up many times. The chain combines TRBV5-5 with TRBJ1-1; TRBD1 is a possible D gene (5 bases). Germline CDR1 is SGHKS and CDR2 is YYEKEE (reference sequence). The CDR3 is 13 amino acids. Between the trimmed V and J ends, which lost 4 bases and 14 bases, there was a span of 21 bases. CDR3 DNA sequence: TGTGCCAGCAGCCGACAGACTGGGGTAATGTCATTCTTT. Its translation is CASSRQTGVMSFF. Full variable domain (rest looked up from reference TRBV5-5 and TRBJ1-1): DAGVTQSPTHLIKTRGQQVTLRCSPISGHKSVSWYQQVLGQGPQFIFQYYEKEERGRGNFPDRFSARQFPNYSSELNVNALLLGDSALYLCASSRQTGVMSFFGQGTRLTVV.

J is TRBJ1-2 and V is TRBV29-1; D is unclear. Looked up from germline, CDR1 is SQVTM and CDR2 is ANQGSEA. There are 9 residues in the CDR3. Trimming cost V 8 bases and J 12 bases, with 13 bases left between them. The CDR3 nucleotides read TGCAGCCCCACGTCTGGAAACACCTTC. It yields the protein CSPTSGNTF.

This clonotype was observed a handful of times. The chain recombines TRBV2 with TRBJ2-2; D is undetermined. Trimming pared 8 bases from V and 6 bases from J, leaving 7 bases between. Germline assignment: CDR1 SNHLY and CDR2 FYNNEI. The CDR3 is 11 amino acids. The DNA for the CDR3 is TGTGCCAGCCAGGTACCCGGGGAGCTGTTTTTT. Translated: CASQVPGELFF. The full variable domain, rest sourced from reference TRBV2 and TRBJ2-2, is EPEVTQTPSHQVTQMGQEVILRCVPISNHLYFYWYRQILGQKVEFLVSFYNNEISEKSEIFDDQFSVERPDGSNFTLKIRSTKLEDSAMYFCASQVPGELFFGEGSRLTVL.

This chain links TRBV6-5 with TRBJ1-1, with a tentative D call TRBD1 (6 bases). The V end lost 0 bases, the J end lost 1 base, and 15 bases lay between the germline ends. From germline, CDR1 is MNHEY and CDR2 SVGAGI. This CDR3 is built from 17 residues. This CDR3 is CASSYSSRSRGNTEAFF. CDR3 DNA: TGTGCCAGCAGTTACTCGTCCCGATCCAGGGGGAACACTGAAGCTTTCTTT.